This T cell receptor beta chain was sequenced for a study of T-cell memory formation after mild COVID-19. Sample barcodes and UMIs were carried by the TCR alpha and TCR beta cDNA libraries that 5'RACE generated with constant-segment primers. Via MiXCR, TCRdb re-called the 5' RACE reads, giving one row per CDR3 protein. The sample gives some 440,000 distinct CDR3 sequences, around a quarter of which show up once; approximately 12% is in the top ten. Trimming pared 2 bases from V and 4 bases from J, leaving 9 bases between. This CDR3 has 14 residues. Germline assignment: CDR1 SGHRS and CDR2 YFSETQ. The TCR was taken from an adult woman who had mild COVID-19 (a few samples of this study predate the infection). Cell type and time point are not known. The chain couples TRBV5-1 to TRBJ1-4; D gene uncertain. The sample was PBMCs or a T cell subset sorted from them (not recorded which). The CDR3 coding sequence is TGCGCCAGCAGCTTCGGATCCAATAATGAAAAACTGTTTTTT. Protein: CASSFGSNNEKLFF.